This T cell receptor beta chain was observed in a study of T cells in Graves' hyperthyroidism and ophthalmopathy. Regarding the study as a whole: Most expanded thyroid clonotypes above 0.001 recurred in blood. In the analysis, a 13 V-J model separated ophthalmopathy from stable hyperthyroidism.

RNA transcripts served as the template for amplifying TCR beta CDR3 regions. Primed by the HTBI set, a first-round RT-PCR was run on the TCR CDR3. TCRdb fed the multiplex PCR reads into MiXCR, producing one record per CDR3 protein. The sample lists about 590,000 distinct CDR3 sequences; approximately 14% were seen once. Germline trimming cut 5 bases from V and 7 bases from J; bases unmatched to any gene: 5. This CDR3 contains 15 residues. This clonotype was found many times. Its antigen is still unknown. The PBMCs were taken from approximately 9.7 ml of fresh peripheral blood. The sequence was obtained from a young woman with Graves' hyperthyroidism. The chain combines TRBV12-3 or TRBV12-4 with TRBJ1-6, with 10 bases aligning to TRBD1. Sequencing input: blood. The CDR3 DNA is TGTGCCAGCAGTCCCAGGGGACAGGGGAATTCACCCCTCCACTTT. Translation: CASSPRGQGNSPLHF.